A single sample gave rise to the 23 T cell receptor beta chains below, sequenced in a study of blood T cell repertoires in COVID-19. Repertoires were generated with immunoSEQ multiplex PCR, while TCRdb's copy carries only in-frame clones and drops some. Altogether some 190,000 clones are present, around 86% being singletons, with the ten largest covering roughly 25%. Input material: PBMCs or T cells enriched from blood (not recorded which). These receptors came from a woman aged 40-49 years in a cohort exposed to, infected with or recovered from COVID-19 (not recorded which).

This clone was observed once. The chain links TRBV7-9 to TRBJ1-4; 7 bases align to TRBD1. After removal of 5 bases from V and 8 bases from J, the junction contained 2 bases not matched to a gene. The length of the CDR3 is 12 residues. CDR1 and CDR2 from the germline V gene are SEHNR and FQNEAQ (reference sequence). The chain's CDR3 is CASSQDREKLFF. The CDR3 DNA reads TGTGCCAGCAGCCAGGACAGGGAAAAACTGTTTTTT.

This CDR3 reads CASSLGGGSTFYGYTF. CDR3 nucleotides: TGTGCCAGCAGCTTAGGGGGAGGATCCACTTTCTATGGCTACACCTTC. The chain employs TRBV7-9 and TRBJ1-2; unclear D gene. CDR3 size: 16 residues. Trimming left V 1 base short and J 4 bases short, with 16 bases between. Germline lookup yields CDR1 SEHNR and CDR2 FQNEAQ (reference sequence).

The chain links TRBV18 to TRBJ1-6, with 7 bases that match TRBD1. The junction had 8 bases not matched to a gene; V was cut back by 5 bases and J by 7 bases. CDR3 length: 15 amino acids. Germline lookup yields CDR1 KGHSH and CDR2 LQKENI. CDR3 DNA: TGTGCCAGCTCAACGTCCGGGACAGCCAATTCACCCCTCCACTTT. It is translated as CASSTSGTANSPLHF. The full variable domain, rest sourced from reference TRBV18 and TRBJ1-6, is NAGVMQNPRHLVRRRGQEARLRCSPMKGHSHVYWYRQLPEEGLKFMVYLQKENIIDESGMPKERFSAEFPKEGPSILRIQQVVRGDSAAYFCASSTSGTANSPLHFGNGTRLTVT.

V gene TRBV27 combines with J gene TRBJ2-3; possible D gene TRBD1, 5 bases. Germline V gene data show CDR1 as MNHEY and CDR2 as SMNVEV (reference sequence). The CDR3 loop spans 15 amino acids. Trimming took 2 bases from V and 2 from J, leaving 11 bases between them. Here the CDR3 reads CASSLRGRDTDTQYF. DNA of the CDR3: TGTGCCAGCAGTTTAAGGGGCAGGGACACAGATACGCAGTATTTT.

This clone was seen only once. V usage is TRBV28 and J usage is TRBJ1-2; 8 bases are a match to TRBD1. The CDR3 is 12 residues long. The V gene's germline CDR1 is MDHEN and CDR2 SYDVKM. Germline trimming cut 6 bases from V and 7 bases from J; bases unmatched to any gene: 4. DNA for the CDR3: TGTGCCAGCAGAGCAGGGGGCATTGGCTACACCTTC. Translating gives CASRAGGIGYTF.

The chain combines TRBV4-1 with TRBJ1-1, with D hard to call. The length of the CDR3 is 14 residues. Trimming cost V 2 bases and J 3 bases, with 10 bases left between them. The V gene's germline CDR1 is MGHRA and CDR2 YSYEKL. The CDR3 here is CASSQSRVYTEAFF. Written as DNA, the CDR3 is TGCGCCAGCAGCCAATCCCGGGTGTACACTGAAGCTTTCTTT.

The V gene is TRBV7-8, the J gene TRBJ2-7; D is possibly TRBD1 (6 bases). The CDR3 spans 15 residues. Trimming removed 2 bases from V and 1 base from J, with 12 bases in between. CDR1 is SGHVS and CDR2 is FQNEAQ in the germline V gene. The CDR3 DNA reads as TGTGCCAGCAGCTTACGCGCAGGGGTATCCTACGAGCAGTACTTC. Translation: CASSLRAGVSYEQYF.

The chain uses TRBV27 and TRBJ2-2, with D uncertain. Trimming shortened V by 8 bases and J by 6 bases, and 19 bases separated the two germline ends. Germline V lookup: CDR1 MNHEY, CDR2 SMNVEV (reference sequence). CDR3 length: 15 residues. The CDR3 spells CASGRSPAISGELFF. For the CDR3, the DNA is TGTGCCAGCGGGCGCAGCCCTGCGATCTCCGGGGAGCTGTTTTTT.

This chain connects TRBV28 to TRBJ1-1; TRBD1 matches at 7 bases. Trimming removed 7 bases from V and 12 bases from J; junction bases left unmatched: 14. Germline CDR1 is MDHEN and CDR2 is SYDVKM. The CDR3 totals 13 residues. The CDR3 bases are TGTGCCAGCAACCCCAGGGGGGCCCCCGAATCTTTCTTT. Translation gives CASNPRGAPESFF.

CDR3 DNA: TGCGCCAGCAGGGTGGACATTTCGAACCTGCAGTACTTC. Its translation: CASRVDISNLQYF. The chain uses TRBV5-1 and TRBJ2-7, with a possible D match to TRBD1 (5 bases). The CDR3 is made up of 13 amino acids. CDR1 is SGHRS, CDR2 YFSETQ, per germline. The V end lost 5 bases, the J end lost 9 bases, and 18 bases lay between the germline ends.

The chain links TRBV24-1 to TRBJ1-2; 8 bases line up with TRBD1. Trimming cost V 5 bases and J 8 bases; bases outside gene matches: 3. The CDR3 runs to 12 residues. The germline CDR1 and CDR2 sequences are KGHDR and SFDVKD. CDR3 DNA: TGTGCCACCAGTGGTGCAGGGGGCGGCTACACCTTC. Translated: CATSGAGGGYTF.

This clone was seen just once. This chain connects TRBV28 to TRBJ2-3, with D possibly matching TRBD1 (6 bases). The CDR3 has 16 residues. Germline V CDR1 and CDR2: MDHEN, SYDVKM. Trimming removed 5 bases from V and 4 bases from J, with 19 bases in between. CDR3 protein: CASSLHPDRPPDTQYF. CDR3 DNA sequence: TGTGCCAGCAGTCTCCATCCGGACAGACCCCCAGATACGCAGTATTTT.

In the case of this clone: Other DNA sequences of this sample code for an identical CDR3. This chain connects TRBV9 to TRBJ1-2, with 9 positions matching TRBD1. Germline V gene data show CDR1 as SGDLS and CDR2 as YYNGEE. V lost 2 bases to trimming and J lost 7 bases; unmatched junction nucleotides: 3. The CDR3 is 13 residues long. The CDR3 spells CASSVGTGTGYTF. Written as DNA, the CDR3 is TGTGCCAGCAGCGTGGGGACAGGGACTGGCTACACCTTC.

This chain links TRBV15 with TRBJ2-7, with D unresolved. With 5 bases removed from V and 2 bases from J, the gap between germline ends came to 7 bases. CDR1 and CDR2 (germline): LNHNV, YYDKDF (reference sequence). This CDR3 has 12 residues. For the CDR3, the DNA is TGTGCCACCAGCTACAATACCTACGAGCAGTACTTC. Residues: CATSYNTYEQYF.

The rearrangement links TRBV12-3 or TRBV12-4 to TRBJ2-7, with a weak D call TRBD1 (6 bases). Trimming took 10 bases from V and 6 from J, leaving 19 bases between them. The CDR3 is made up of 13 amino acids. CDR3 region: CATSYTQGVEQYF. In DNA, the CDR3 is TGTGCCACCTCCTACACACAGGGCGTCGAGCAGTACTTC.

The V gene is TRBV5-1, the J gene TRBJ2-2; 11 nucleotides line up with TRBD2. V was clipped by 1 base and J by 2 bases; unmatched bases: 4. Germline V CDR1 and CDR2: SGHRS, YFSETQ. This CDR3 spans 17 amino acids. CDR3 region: CASSLRLAGGNTGELFF. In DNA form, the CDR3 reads TGCGCCAGCAGCTTGAGGCTAGCGGGAGGTAACACCGGGGAGCTGTTTTTT.

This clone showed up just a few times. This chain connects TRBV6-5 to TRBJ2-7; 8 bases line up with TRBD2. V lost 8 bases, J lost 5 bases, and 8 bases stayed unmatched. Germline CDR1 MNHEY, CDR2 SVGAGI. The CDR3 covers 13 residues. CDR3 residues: CASGREEINEQYF. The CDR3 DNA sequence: TGTGCCAGCGGGCGGGAGGAAATCAACGAGCAGTACTTC.

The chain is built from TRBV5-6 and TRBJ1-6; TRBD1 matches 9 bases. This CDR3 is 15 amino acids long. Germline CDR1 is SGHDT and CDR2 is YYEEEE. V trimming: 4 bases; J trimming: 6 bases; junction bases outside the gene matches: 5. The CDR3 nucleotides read TGTGCCAGCAGCGTGGGACAGGGCCGTAATTCACCCCTCCACTTT. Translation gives CASSVGQGRNSPLHF.

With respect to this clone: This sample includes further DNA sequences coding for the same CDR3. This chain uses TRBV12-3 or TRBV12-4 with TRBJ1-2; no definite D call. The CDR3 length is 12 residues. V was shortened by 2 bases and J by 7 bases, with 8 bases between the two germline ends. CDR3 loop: CASSLPGSGYTF. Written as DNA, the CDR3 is TGTGCCAGCAGTTTACCGGGTTCTGGCTACACCTTC.

CDR3 sequence reads: CASSLAGLKTEAFF. The DNA for the CDR3 is TGTGCCAGCAGTTTAGCAGGGCTAAAGACTGAAGCTTTCTTT. This chain links TRBV28 with TRBJ1-1; possibly TRBD1 for D (5 bases). Per germline, CDR1 MDHEN and CDR2 SYDVKM. Trimming stripped 2 bases from V and 5 bases from J, with 12 bases between. The CDR3 runs to 14 residues.

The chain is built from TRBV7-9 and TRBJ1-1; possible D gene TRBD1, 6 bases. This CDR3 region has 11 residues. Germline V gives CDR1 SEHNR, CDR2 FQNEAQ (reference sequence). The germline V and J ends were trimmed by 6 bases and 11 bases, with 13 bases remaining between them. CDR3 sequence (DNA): TGTGCCAGCAGACGATCAGGGGCGGCTTTCTTT. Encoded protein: CASRRSGAAFF.

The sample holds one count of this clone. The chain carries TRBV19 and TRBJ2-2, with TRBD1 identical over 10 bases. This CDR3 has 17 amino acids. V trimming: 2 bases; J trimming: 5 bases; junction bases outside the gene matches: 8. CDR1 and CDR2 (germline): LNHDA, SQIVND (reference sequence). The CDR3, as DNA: TGTGCCAGTAGTATAATCGGACAGGGGGAGCGGACCGGGGAGCTGTTTTTT. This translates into CASSIIGQGERTGELFF.

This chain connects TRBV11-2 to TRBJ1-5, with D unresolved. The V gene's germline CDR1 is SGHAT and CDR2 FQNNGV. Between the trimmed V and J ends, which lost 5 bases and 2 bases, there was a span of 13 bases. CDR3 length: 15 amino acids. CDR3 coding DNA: TGTGCCAGCAGCCCCCACGGGTCGGGCAATCAGCCCCAGCATTTT. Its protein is CASSPHGSGNQPQHF.